This TCR beta chain stems from a study of T cells in Graves' hyperthyroidism and ophthalmopathy. Regions amplified from RNA transcripts were the TCR beta CDR3 regions. First-round RT-PCR targeting the TCR CDR3 was performed with the HTBI primer set. TCRdb used MiXCR to reprocess the multiplex PCR reads, holding one entry per CDR3 protein. Of 370,000 or so distinct CDR3 sequences listed, approximately 15% were seen once; the top ten hold 25% to 35%. Many counts were recorded for this clonotype. V was cut by 5 bases and J by 4 bases, with 15 bases left in between. Germline loops: CDR1 DFQATT, CDR2 SNEGSKA (reference sequence). The length of the CDR3 is 14 residues.

The TCR comes from a woman younger than 30 with Graves' hyperthyroidism that later progressed to Graves' ophthalmopathy. Sequencing used blood. The gene calls are TRBV20-1 and TRBJ2-1; weak D call: TRBD2 (6 bases). The CDR3 sequence is CSAVSSGPYNEQFF. In DNA, the CDR3 is TGCAGTGCTGTGAGTAGCGGCCCTTACAATGAGCAGTTCTTC.